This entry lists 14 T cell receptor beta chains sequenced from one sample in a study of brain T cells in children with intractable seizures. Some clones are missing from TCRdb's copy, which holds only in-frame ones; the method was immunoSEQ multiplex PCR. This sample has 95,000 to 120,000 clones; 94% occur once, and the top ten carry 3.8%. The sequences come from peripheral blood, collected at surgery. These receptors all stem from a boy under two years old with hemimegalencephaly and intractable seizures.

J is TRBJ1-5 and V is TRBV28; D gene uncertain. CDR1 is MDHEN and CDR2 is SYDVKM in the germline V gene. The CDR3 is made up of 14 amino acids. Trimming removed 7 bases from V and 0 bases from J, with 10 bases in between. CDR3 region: CASTQQDSNQPQHF. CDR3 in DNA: TGTGCCAGCACCCAGCAAGATAGCAATCAGCCCCAGCATTTT.

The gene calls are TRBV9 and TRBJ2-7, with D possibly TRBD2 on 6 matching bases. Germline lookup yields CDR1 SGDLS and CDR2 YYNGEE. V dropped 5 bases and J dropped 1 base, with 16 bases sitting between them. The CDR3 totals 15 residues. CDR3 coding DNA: TGTGCCAGCAGGCGGGACGGCTGTTCGTCCTACGAGCAGTACTTC. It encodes CASRRDGCSSYEQYF.

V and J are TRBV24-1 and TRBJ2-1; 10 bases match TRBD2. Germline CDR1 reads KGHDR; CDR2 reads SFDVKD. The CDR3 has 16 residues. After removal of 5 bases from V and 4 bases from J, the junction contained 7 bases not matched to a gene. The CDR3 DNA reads TGTGCCACCAGTGCCACGACTAGCGGGTTATACAATGAGCAGTTCTTC. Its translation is CATSATTSGLYNEQFF.

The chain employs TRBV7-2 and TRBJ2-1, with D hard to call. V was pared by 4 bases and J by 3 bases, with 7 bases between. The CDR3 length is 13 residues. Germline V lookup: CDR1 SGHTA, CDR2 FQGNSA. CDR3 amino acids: CASSSTNYNEQFF. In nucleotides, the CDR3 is TGTGCCAGCAGCTCAACTAACTACAATGAGCAGTTCTTC.

The CDR3 sequence: CASSPHTNLGLAGAGTDTQYF. The CDR3 DNA sequence: TGCGCCAGCAGCCCCCACACTAATTTGGGACTAGCGGGTGCGGGCACAGATACGCAGTATTTT. The V and J genes are TRBV4-3 and TRBJ2-3; TRBD2 aligns across 12 bases. The CDR3 runs 21 residues. From germline, CDR1 is LGHNA and CDR2 YSLEER. J gave up 1 base and V 4 bases, and 18 bases lay outside the gene matches.

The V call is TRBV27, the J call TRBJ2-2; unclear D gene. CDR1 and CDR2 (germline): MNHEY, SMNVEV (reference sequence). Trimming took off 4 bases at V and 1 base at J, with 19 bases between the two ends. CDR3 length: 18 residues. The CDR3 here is CASSSSKTGRLNTGELFF. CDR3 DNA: TGTGCCAGCAGTTCCTCCAAGACGGGCCGCCTGAACACCGGGGAGCTGTTTTTT.

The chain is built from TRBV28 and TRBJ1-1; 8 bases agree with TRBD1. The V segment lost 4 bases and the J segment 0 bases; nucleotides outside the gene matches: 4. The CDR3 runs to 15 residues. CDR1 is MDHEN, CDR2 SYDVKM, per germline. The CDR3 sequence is CASSSPQGVNTEAFF. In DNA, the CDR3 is TGTGCCAGCAGTTCTCCACAGGGGGTGAACACTGAAGCTTTCTTT. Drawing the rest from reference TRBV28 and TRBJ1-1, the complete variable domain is DVKVTQSSRYLVKRTGEKVFLECVQDMDHENMFWYRQDPGLGLRLIYFSYDVKMKEKGDIPEGYSVSREKKERFSLILESASTNQTSMYLCASSSPQGVNTEAFFGQGTRLTVV.

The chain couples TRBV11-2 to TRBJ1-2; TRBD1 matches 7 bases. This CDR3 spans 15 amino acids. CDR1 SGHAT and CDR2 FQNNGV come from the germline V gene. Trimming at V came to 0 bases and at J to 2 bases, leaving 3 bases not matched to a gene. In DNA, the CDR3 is TGTGCCAGCAGCTTAGAGAGCAGGGGGAACTATGGCTACACCTTC. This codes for CASSLESRGNYGYTF.

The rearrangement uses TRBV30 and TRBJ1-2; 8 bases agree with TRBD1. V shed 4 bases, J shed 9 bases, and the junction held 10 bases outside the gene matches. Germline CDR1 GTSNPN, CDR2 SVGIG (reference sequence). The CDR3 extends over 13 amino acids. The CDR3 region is CAWTPSRGQSYTF. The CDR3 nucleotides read TGTGCCTGGACCCCCTCCAGGGGGCAGAGCTACACCTTC.

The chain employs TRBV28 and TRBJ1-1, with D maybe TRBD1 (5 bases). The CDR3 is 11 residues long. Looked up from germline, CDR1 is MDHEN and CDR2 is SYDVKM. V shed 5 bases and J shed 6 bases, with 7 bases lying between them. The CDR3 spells CASSRRAEAFF. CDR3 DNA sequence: TGTGCCAGCAGTCGCAGGGCTGAAGCTTTCTTT.

CDR3 DNA: TGCAGTGCTAAAAAGACCCAGTACTTC. This encodes CSAKKTQYF. The J gene is TRBJ2-5, the V gene TRBV20-1; D unresolved. V gave up 4 bases and J gave up 6 bases, with 3 bases separating them. Germline CDR1 reads DFQATT; CDR2 reads SNEGSKA (reference sequence). The CDR3 totals 9 residues.

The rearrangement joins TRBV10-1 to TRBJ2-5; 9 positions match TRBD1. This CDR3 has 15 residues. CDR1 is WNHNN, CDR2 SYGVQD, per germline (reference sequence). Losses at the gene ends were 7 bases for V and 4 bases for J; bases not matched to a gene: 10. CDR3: CASNRTGEGVETQYF. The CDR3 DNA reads TGCGCCAGCAACCGGACAGGGGAAGGGGTAGAGACCCAGTACTTC.

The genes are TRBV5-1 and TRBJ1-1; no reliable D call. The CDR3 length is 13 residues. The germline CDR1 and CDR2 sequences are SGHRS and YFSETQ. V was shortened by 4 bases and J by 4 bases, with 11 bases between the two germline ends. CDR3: CASSGPSVTEAFF. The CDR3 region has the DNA TGCGCCAGCAGCGGCCCTTCGGTCACTGAAGCTTTCTTT. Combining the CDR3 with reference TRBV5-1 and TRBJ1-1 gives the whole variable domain KAGVTQTPRYLIKTRGQQVTLSCSPISGHRSVSWYQQTPGQGLQFLFEYFSETQRNKGNFPGRFSGRQFSNSRSEMNVSTLELGDSALYLCASSGPSVTEAFFGQGTRLTVV.

The CDR3 nucleotides read TGTGCCAGCAGTTTATCGATTAGGCGCGAAGAGACCCAGTACTTC. Its translation is CASSLSIRREETQYF. The J gene is TRBJ2-5, the V gene TRBV27; D remains unclear. The CDR3 sequence is 15 residues long. Trimming pared 0 bases from V and 3 bases from J, leaving 11 bases between. In germline, CDR1 is MNHEY, CDR2 SMNVEV (reference sequence).